These T cell receptor beta chains were read from a single sample in a study of Ad26.COV2.S vaccination and SARS-CoV-2 variants. The data were produced by immunoSEQ multiplex PCR, yet TCRdb's version contains in-frame clones alone and is incomplete. The sample consists of over 110,000 clones, 86% of them appearing once. The sequencing used peripheral blood, collected after recovery from COVID-19. These TCRs come from a human donor who had recovered from COVID-19. Each CDR3 is given without its conserved first and last residue. A D gene is named only where the DNA matches it firmly. Size is omitted from some rows. Given values are once, few, many or a class for expanded clones.

J | D | size | V | CDR3
TRBJ1-5 | - | - | TRBV6-5 | ARPTTGGQPQH
TRBJ1-2 | TRBD1 | - | TRBV19 | ASSPRGGGNYGYT
TRBJ2-5 | - | - | TRBV5-6 | ASSLPRETQY
TRBJ2-3 | TRBD2 | - | TRBV3-1/TRBV3-2 | ASSRTSAARTDTQY
TRBJ2-1 | TRBD1 | - | TRBV5-4 | ASSPSRGRTRNEQF
TRBJ2-1 | TRBD1 | - | TRBV13 | ASSSRTGGFINEQF
TRBJ1-2 | TRBD1 | - | TRBV29-1 | STETGGQNNYGYT
TRBJ1-5 | TRBD1 | - | TRBV10-3 | AISDLFVDRPNKGQYNQPQH
TRBJ2-3 | TRBD2 | - | TRBV5-6 | ASGLTSGGPPSTDTQY
TRBJ2-7 | - | - | TRBV10-3 | AISDSIYEQY
TRBJ2-7 | TRBD1 | - | TRBV7-2 | ASSLEQGVGEQY
TRBJ2-2 | TRBD1 | - | TRBV7-9 | ASSLGTGLTGELF
TRBJ1-2 | - | once | TRBV29-1 | SVGGGERYGYT
TRBJ2-3 | TRBD2 | - | TRBV6-5 | AAGNWGGDTQY
TRBJ1-5 | - | - | TRBV6-6 | ASSSRRGTNQPQH
TRBJ2-5 | - | - | TRBV28 | ASSLFRRQTQY
TRBJ1-5 | - | - | TRBV28 | ASSTSTDYSNQPQH
TRBJ1-6 | - | - | TRBV3-1/TRBV3-2 | ASSQQGGDSPLH
TRBJ1-1 | - | - | TRBV7-9 | ASSLPANTEAF
TRBJ1-4 | TRBD1 | - | TRBV3-1/TRBV3-2 | ASSQDQGGEKLF
TRBJ1-4 | - | - | TRBV7-9 | ASSLLLPPTREDNEKLF
TRBJ2-1 | TRBD1 | - | TRBV4-1 | ASSQAHLSGGVEQF
TRBJ2-1 | - | - | TRBV13 | ASSPFGAGPSYNEQF
TRBJ2-5 | - | - | TRBV13 | ASSPRAGTQY
TRBJ2-3 | - | - | TRBV5-1 | ASSLSQSTDTQY
TRBJ2-7 | - | few | TRBV28 | ASAPGGSRKYEQY
TRBJ1-2 | TRBD1 | once | TRBV30 | ARRDRGLRDYGYT
TRBJ2-1 | - | - | TRBV7-2 | ASSPNQGASGNEQF
TRBJ2-1 | - | - | TRBV6-5 | ASSYVGSDNEQF
TRBJ1-2 | - | - | TRBV7-8 | ASSLRYSGEQNYGYT
TRBJ2-3 | TRBD2 | - | TRBV29-1 | SVLGPSGGADTQY
TRBJ1-1 | - | - | TRBV6-5 | ASSRAAKQDEAF
TRBJ1-5 | TRBD1 | - | TRBV28 | ASSLRSGIGGSNQPQH
TRBJ1-1 | - | few | TRBV6-1 | ASSEQGLDTEAF
TRBJ1-5 | - | - | TRBV24-1 | ATSSQGDQPQH
TRBJ2-5 | - | - | TRBV5-6 | ASSSPSEGYQETQY
TRBJ2-1 | - | - | TRBV16 | ASSPTGLAMAEQF
TRBJ2-1 | TRBD2 | - | TRBV9 | ASSVGGGLDSNEQF
TRBJ1-4 | TRBD1 | - | TRBV2 | ASSGTGATNEKLF
TRBJ1-6 | TRBD1 | - | TRBV7-2 | ASSSRGQGSSPLH
TRBJ2-3 | - | - | TRBV7-9 | ASSLVEGSTDTQY
TRBJ1-1 | - | - | TRBV6-5 | ASSYGGNMNTEAF
TRBJ1-1 | - | - | TRBV19 | ASSIGGASNTEAF